The 21 T cell receptor beta chains below all came from one sample that was sequenced in a study of blood T cell repertoires in COVID-19. The protocol was immunoSEQ multiplex PCR, while the TCRdb copy is restricted to in-frame clones and leaves out a portion. The data contain some 700,000 clones, 80% to 90% of them singletons. Sequencing input: peripheral blood. The receptors stem from a woman younger than 30 with acute or convalescent COVID-19.

The CDR3 loop reads CASSSFTGGDYEQYF. The DNA of the CDR3 is TGTGCCAGCAGCTCCTTCACAGGGGGCGATTACGAGCAGTACTTC. The V and J genes are TRBV7-3 and TRBJ2-7, with 9 nucleotides matching TRBD1. The V gene's germline CDR1 is SGHTA and CDR2 FQGTGA. The CDR3 covers 15 residues. Trimming cost V 4 bases and J 4 bases; bases outside gene matches: 8.

This sequence joins TRBV5-1 and TRBJ1-4, with TRBD1 matching 10 bases. Germline values: CDR1 SGHRS, CDR2 YFSETQ. There are 14 residues in the CDR3. The V gene end was trimmed by 4 bases and the J gene end by 7 bases; junction bases not matched to a gene: 4. In DNA, the CDR3 is TGCGCCAGCAGCGTCCGGGACAGGGGTGAAAAACTGTTTTTT. This encodes CASSVRDRGEKLFF.

This chain links TRBV25-1 with TRBJ1-5; no clear D gene. Germline CDR1 reads MGHDK; CDR2 reads SYGVNS. The CDR3 spans 14 residues. The germline V and J ends were trimmed by 2 bases and 2 bases, with 7 bases remaining between them. CDR3 sequence reads: CASSEIYGNQPQHF. The CDR3 DNA is TGTGCCAGCAGTGAAATATATGGCAATCAGCCCCAGCATTTT.

A remark on this clone: Other DNA sequences in the sample encode the same CDR3. This sequence joins TRBV24-1 and TRBJ2-2; no firm D call. This CDR3 comprises 14 residues. V was cut by 4 bases and J by 0 bases, with 5 bases left in between. Germline loops: CDR1 KGHDR, CDR2 SFDVKD. In nucleotides, the CDR3 is TGTGCCACCAGTGACCCGGCGAACACCGGGGAGCTGTTTTTT. This encodes CATSDPANTGELFF.

The chain is built from TRBV24-1 and TRBJ2-3; no clear D. V lost 10 bases, J lost 0 bases, and 7 bases lay in between. Germline values: CDR1 KGHDR, CDR2 SFDVKD. CDR3 size: 12 residues. The CDR3 sequence: CATATSTDTQYF. In DNA form, the CDR3 reads TGTGCCACTGCCACTAGCACAGATACGCAGTATTTT.

For the CDR3, the DNA is TGCAGCGTTCCAACCCGGGACACCAACTATGGCTACACCTTC. Amino acid sequence: CSVPTRDTNYGYTF. The chain has TRBV29-1 and TRBJ1-2, with D possibly TRBD1 on 6 matching bases. The CDR3 contains 14 residues. From germline, CDR1 is SQVTM and CDR2 ANQGSEA. Trimming removed 5 bases at V and 2 bases at J, with 15 bases between.

V is TRBV7-2 and J is TRBJ1-1; maybe TRBD1 (5 bases). Trimming removed 5 bases at V and 1 base at J, with 14 bases between. This CDR3 region has 15 residues. Germline V gives CDR1 SGHTA, CDR2 FQGNSA. CDR3 loop: CASSRRQFANTEAFF. The CDR3, as DNA: TGTGCCAGCAGCCGGAGACAGTTCGCGAACACTGAAGCTTTCTTT.

V usage is TRBV6-5 and J usage is TRBJ1-1, with a weak D call TRBD1 (6 bases). Germline V gene data show CDR1 as MNHEY and CDR2 as SVGAGI. The ends were cut back, 5 bases at V and 4 bases at J, with 11 bases in the middle. The CDR3 extends over 13 amino acids. CDR3 residues: CASSIQGSTEAFF. Written as DNA, the CDR3 is TGTGCCAGCAGTATCCAGGGGAGCACTGAAGCTTTCTTT.

This clone was counted a single time. The chain has TRBV5-6 and TRBJ1-6; D may be TRBD1 (5 bases). The germline V gene has CDR1 SGHDT and CDR2 YYEEEE. The CDR3 is 16 amino acids. Trimming removed 2 bases from V and 10 bases from J, with 19 bases in between. The CDR3 coding sequence is TGTGCCAGCAGCTTTTGGGCAGGAACCGGGGGGTCACCCCTCCACTTT. The encoded protein is CASSFWAGTGGSPLHF.

The rearrangement uses TRBV4-1 and TRBJ1-1; perhaps TRBD1 as D (5 bases). The CDR3 length is 17 residues. The V and J ends lost 2 bases and 6 bases respectively, with 22 bases between them. CDR1 is MGHRA, CDR2 YSYEKL, per germline. The DNA of the CDR3 is TGCGCCAGCAGCCAATATCTTCACTTGCGGGGGGGTGCTGAAGCTTTCTTT. This gives the protein CASSQYLHLRGGAEAFF.

J is TRBJ1-2 and V is TRBV18, with D unresolved. CDR3 length: 14 residues. Trimming pared 2 bases from V and 3 bases from J, leaving 10 bases between. In germline, CDR1 is KGHSH, CDR2 LQKENI. The chain's CDR3 is CASSPMDGDYGYTF. The DNA of the CDR3 is TGTGCCAGCTCACCAATGGACGGGGACTATGGCTACACCTTC.

This chain joins TRBV4-2 and TRBJ1-2, with no clear D. The CDR3 has 12 amino acids. Germline V gene lookup returns CDR1 LGHNA and CDR2 YNFKEQ. With 1 base removed from V and 8 bases from J, the gap between germline ends came to 8 bases. CDR3 nucleotides: TGTGCCAGCAGCCAAGCCCCAGAAGGCTACACCTTC. Translation gives CASSQAPEGYTF.

This chain uses TRBV30 with TRBJ1-6; D is ambiguous. CDR1 and CDR2 (germline): GTSNPN, SVGIG (reference sequence). The ends were cut back, 3 bases at V and 0 bases at J, with 9 bases in the middle. CDR3 size: 15 residues. The CDR3 nucleotides read TGTGCCTGGAGGAGGGCTAGCTCCTATAATTCACCCCTCCACTTT. Translation gives CAWRRASSYNSPLHF.

The chain combines TRBV5-5 with TRBJ2-1, with D maybe TRBD2 (5 bases). Germline-derived CDR1 and CDR2 are SGHKS and YYEKEE (reference sequence). The V and J ends lost 6 bases and 2 bases respectively, with 12 bases between them. The CDR3 totals 14 residues. CDR3 sequence (DNA): TGTGCCAGCAACATAGACTACCCCTACAATGAGCAGTTCTTC. Protein product: CASNIDYPYNEQFF.

This rearrangement joins TRBV25-1 to TRBJ1-6; 7 nucleotides line up with TRBD1. Germline trimming cut 4 bases from V and 5 bases from J; bases unmatched to any gene: 5. The V gene's germline CDR1 is MGHDK and CDR2 SYGVNS. This CDR3 has 15 residues. CDR3 nucleotide sequence: TGTGCCAGCAGTGGACAGGGATACGATAATTCACCCCTCCACTTT. This sequence encodes CASSGQGYDNSPLHF.

The CDR3 bases are TGTGCCAGCAGCCCGGGACAGGCCTACGAGCAGTACTTC. Residues: CASSPGQAYEQYF. The J gene is TRBJ2-7, the V gene TRBV12-3 or TRBV12-4; 8 nucleotides align to TRBD1. V gave up 6 bases and J gave up 2 bases; unmatched junction bases: 3. CDR3 length equals 13 residues.

The V and J genes are TRBV6-5 and TRBJ2-2, with no clear D. The CDR3 length is 12 residues. The germline V and J ends were trimmed by 7 bases and 3 bases, with 6 bases remaining between them. CDR1 is MNHEY, CDR2 SVGAGI, per germline. The CDR3 coding sequence is TGTGCCAGCATGCGAGACACCGGGGAGCTGTTTTTT. This sequence encodes CASMRDTGELFF.

With regard to this clone: This sample also contains other DNA sequences that code for the same CDR3. The chain has TRBV7-9 and TRBJ2-7, with no clear D. This CDR3 spans 12 amino acids. V shed 0 bases and J shed 4 bases, with 4 bases lying between them. Germline CDR1 and CDR2: SEHNR and FQNEAQ (reference sequence). This CDR3 reads CASSLATYEQYF. The CDR3 nucleotides read TGTGCCAGCAGCTTAGCCACATACGAGCAGTACTTC.

The chain carries TRBV15 and TRBJ1-6; 7 nucleotides match TRBD1. This CDR3 comprises 17 residues. Germline assignment: CDR1 LNHNV and CDR2 YYDKDF (reference sequence). The J segment lost 3 bases and the V segment lost 5 bases, leaving 10 bases of the junction unmatched. The DNA for the CDR3 is TGTGCCACCAGCGGTGAGGGGGCCCGGAGCTATAATTCACCCCTCCACTTT. Encoded protein: CATSGEGARSYNSPLHF. The variable domain in full, with the rest retrieved from reference TRBV15 and TRBJ1-6, is DAMVIQNPRYQVTQFGKPVTLSCSQTLNHNVMYWYQQKSSQAPKLLFHYYDKDFNNEADTPDNFQSRRPNTSFCFLDIRSPGLGDTAMYLCATSGEGARSYNSPLHFGNGTRLTVT.

This clone appeared once. This chain links TRBV5-1 with TRBJ2-7; 7 bases align to TRBD1. The germline V gene has CDR1 SGHRS and CDR2 YFSETQ. The CDR3 loop spans 14 amino acids. The ends lost 1 base at V and 5 bases at J; junction bases unmatched: 6. The CDR3 here is CASSLPQTGNEQYF. In nucleotides, the CDR3 is TGCGCCAGCAGCTTGCCCCAGACAGGGAACGAGCAGTACTTC.

The chain links TRBV30 to TRBJ1-2, with 7 positions matching TRBD1. The CDR3 length is 18 residues. The germline V gene encodes CDR1 GTSNPN and CDR2 SVGIG (reference sequence). With V trimmed by 3 bases and J by 7 bases, 23 bases remained unmatched. The CDR3 sequence: CAWSRPVTTGPGTAGYTF. CDR3 sequence (DNA): TGTGCCTGGAGCCGTCCCGTTACTACTGGTCCCGGGACAGCTGGCTACACCTTC. The whole variable domain, remainder taken from reference TRBV30 and TRBJ1-2, is SQTIHQWPATLVQPVGSPLSLECTVEGTSNPNLYWYRQAAGRGLQLLFYSVGIGQISSEVPQNLSASRPQDRQFILSSKKLLLSDSGFYLCAWSRPVTTGPGTAGYTFGSGTRLTVV.